The present T cell receptor (beta chain) was sequenced within a study of regulatory T cells in long-lasting Graves disease. CDR3 regions were amplified by Arm-PCR using iRepertoire HTBI primers to build TCR beta libraries. In TCRdb, the multiplex PCR reads were re-called with MiXCR into one record per CDR3 protein. In the table there are under 450,000 distinct CDR3 sequences, 23% of which are singletons. The CDR3 runs 16 residues. Trimming removed 5 bases from V and 3 bases from J; junction bases left unmatched: 8. Per germline, CDR1 SGHTA and CDR2 FQGNSA. The time point: persistent/refractory GD, antithyroid drugs over 5 years with positive TRAb. The TCR library was made from RNA extracted from PBMCs.

The J gene is TRBJ1-5, the V gene TRBV7-2, with 9 bases that match TRBD1. The input for sequencing was peripheral blood mononuclear cells (PBMCs), taken when the disease was refractory, from a patient treated with antithyroid drugs. The TCR originated in a female donor with Graves disease. The CDR3 DNA reads TGTGCCAGCAGCCCTACCGGGACAGGGATCAATCAGCCCCAGCATTTT. It encodes CASSPTGTGINQPQHF.